This T cell receptor (beta chain) was sequenced for a study of blood T cell repertoires in COVID-19. Turning to the study itself: Acute and convalescent COVID-19 samples came from the United States, Italy and Spain. Nucleic acid was either cDNA or gDNA, and it came from T cells, B-cell-depleted T cells, or PBMCs.

CDR1 and CDR2 (germline): SGHNT, YYREEE (reference sequence). This CDR3 has 18 amino acids. Trimming took off 4 bases at V and 9 bases at J, with 26 bases between the two ends. As handled by the study authors: Amplification of reference gene primers was used by the study to estimate nucleated cell counts. Repertoires were generated with immunoSEQ multiplex PCR, while TCRdb's copy carries only in-frame clones and drops some. That table gives V, J and clone size, and the DNA gave D and trimming. This table has around 170,000 clones, 80% to 85% appearing once. The sequence was collected from a woman between 40 and 55 years old with acute or convalescent COVID-19. The chain carries TRBV5-4 and TRBJ1-6; weak D call: TRBD1 (5 bases). The sequenced material came from peripheral blood. The CDR3 loop is CASSPTPTGDWTGSPLHF. Here the CDR3 DNA reads TGTGCCAGCAGCCCAACGCCTACAGGCGACTGGACGGGTTCACCCCTCCACTTT.